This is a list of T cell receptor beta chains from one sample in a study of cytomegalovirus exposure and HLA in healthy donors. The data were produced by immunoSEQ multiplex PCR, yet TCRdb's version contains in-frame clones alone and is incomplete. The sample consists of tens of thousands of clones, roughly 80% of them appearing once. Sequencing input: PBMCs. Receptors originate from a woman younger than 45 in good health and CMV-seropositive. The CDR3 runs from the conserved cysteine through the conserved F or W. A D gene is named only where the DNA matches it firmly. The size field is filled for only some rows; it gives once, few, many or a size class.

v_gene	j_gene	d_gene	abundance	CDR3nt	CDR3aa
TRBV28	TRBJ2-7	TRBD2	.	TGTGCCAGCAGTCCCCCCCGGGGACTAGCGGGAGGGCGGTCCTACGAGCAGTACTTC	CASSPPRGLAGGRSYEQYF
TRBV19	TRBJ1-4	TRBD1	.	TGTGCCAGTAGTCCGACAGGGAGAAAGGAAAAACTGTTTTTT	CASSPTGRKEKLFF
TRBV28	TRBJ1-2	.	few	TGTGCCAGCAGACCCGGGACATTCTATGGCTACACCTTC	CASRPGTFYGYTF
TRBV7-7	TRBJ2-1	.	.	TGTGCCAGCAGCTTAGAACTCTTCAGGGGTGAGCAGTTCTTC	CASSLELFRGEQFF
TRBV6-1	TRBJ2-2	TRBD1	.	TGTGCCAGCCTCACAGGGGGCTTGGGCGGGGAGCTGTTTTTT	CASLTGGLGGELFF
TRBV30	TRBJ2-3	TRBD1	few	TGTGCCTGGAGCCCTGGACAGGCGGATACGCAGTATTTT	CAWSPGQADTQYF
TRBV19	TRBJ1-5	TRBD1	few	TGTGCCAGTAGTGGGACAGGGGGTTATCAGCCCCAGCATTTT	CASSGTGGYQPQHF
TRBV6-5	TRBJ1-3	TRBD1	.	TGTGCCAGCAGTTACGGGGGGACAGCTGGAAACACCATATATTTT	CASSYGGTAGNTIYF
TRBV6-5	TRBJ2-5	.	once	TGTGCCAGCAGCCATCGGGAACACCAAGAGACCCAGTACTTC	CASSHREHQETQYF
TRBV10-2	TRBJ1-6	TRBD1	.	TGCGCCACCGGACAGGGGGCGAATTCACCCCTCCACTTT	CATGQGANSPLHF
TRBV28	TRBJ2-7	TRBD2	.	TGTGCCAGCAGTCCCCCCTTAGCGGGGGGCTACGAGCAGTACTTC	CASSPPLAGGYEQYF
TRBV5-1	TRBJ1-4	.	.	TGCGCCAGCAGCCGAGGGCCATCAGGGGATGAAAAACTGTTTTTT	CASSRGPSGDEKLFF
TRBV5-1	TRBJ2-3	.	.	TGCGCCAGCAGCCTAACCGCAGATACGCAGTATTTT	CASSLTADTQYF
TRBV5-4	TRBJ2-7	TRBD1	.	TGTGCCAGCAGCCCCCCCCCAGGACAGGGAGTGTACGAGCAGTACTTC	CASSPPPGQGVYEQYF
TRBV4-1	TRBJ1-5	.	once	TGCGCCAGCAGCCAAGATCACAAAGGGGAATATCAGCCCCAGCATTTT	CASSQDHKGEYQPQHF
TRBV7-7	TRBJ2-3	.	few	TGTGCCACCGGAGCTACCGCGGGTCCGCAGTATTTT	CATGATAGPQYF
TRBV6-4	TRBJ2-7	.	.	TGTGCCAGCCGAGATGGGGCTAGCGTACCCTACGAGCAGTACTTC	CASRDGASVPYEQYF
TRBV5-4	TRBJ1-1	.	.	TGTGCCAGCAGCCTCCCCGGGGGGAGGGCGACTGAAGCTTTCTTT	CASSLPGGRATEAFF
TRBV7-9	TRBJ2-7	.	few	TGTGCCAGCGCCCCAGGGGCCAACGAGCAGTACTTC	CASAPGANEQYF
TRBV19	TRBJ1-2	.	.	TGTGCCAGTAGTTGGACACCGCCGGATGGCTACACCTTC	CASSWTPPDGYTF
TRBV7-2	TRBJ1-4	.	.	TGTGCCAGCAGCTTGGGAGGTTTTAATGAAAAACTGTTTTTT	CASSLGGFNEKLFF
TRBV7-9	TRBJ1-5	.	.	TGTGCCAGCAGCTTAATGGGGGCGAAGGGCAATCAGCCCCAGCATTTT	CASSLMGAKGNQPQHF
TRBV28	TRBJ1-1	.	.	TGTGCCAGCAGTCTCTCCAGGCCCATGAACACTGAAGCTTTCTTT	CASSLSRPMNTEAFF
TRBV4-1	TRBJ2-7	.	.	TGCGCCAGCAGCCAAGTATATTCGGAGTTGTACGAGCAGTACTTC	CASSQVYSELYEQYF
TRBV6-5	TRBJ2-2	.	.	TGTGCCAGCAGGTTACAGGGACCCGGGGAGCTGTTTTTT	CASRLQGPGELFF
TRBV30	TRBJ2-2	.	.	TGTGCCTGGAGCCGAATTCAGGGTAGCATCGGGGAGCTGTTTTTT	CAWSRIQGSIGELFF
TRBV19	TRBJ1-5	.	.	TGTGCCAGTAGTATAGGACAGACGTATCAGCCCCAGCATTTT	CASSIGQTYQPQHF
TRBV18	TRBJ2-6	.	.	TGTGCCAGCTCACTCGGCTCTGGGGCCAACGTCCTGACTTTC	CASSLGSGANVLTF
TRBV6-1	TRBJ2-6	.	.	TGTGCCAGCAGTGACGGGGGATCTGGGGCCAACGTCCTGACTTTC	CASSDGGSGANVLTF
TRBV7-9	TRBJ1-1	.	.	TGTGCCAGCAGCTTTGAGAGGGCTGAAGCTTTCTTT	CASSFERAEAFF
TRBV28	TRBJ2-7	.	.	TGTGCCAGCAGTTTTAGCTCCTACGAGCAGTACTTC	CASSFSSYEQYF
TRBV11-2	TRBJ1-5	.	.	TGTGCCAGCAGCTTAGGACAGGACAATCAGCCCCAGCATTTT	CASSLGQDNQPQHF
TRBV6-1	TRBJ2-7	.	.	TGTGCCAGCAGCGGGACTTTGCCTTACGAGCAGTACTTC	CASSGTLPYEQYF
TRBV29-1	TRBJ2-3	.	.	TGCAGCACTACTCGGGCAGATACGCAGTATTTT	CSTTRADTQYF
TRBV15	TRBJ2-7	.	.	TGTGCCACCAGCAGGGACTTTTCTTCCTACGAGCAGTACTTC	CATSRDFSSYEQYF
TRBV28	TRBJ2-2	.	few	TGTGCCAGCCGTTTAAACCCCAGGGCCACCGGGGAGCTGTTTTTT	CASRLNPRATGELFF
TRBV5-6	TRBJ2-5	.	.	TGTGCCAGCAGCTTGGGAGGTCAAGAGACCCAGTACTTC	CASSLGGQETQYF
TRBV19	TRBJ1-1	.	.	TGTGCCAGTAGTTCTGGCCTGAACACTGAAGCTTTCTTT	CASSSGLNTEAFF
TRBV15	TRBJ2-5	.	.	TGTGCCACCAGCCTACTAGGACCGCCGCAGGTAGGAGAGACCCAGTACTTC	CATSLLGPPQVGETQYF
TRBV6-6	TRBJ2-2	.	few	TGTGCCAGCAGTTACTCCGGCGGGGCGAACACCGGGGAGCTGTTTTTT	CASSYSGGANTGELFF
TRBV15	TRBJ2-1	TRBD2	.	TGTGCCACCAGCAGAGATCCAGCGGGACTGGGAGAGCAGTTCTTC	CATSRDPAGLGEQFF
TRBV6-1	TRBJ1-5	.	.	TGTGCCAGCAGTGAAGCGCTGGGGGGGGCGTATCAGCCCCAGCATTTT	CASSEALGGAYQPQHF
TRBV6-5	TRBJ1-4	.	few	TGTGCCAGCAGTTATAGAGATCGAGAAAAACTGTTTTTT	CASSYRDREKLFF
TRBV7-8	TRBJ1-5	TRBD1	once	TGTGCCAGCAGAGGGGACAGAGGGAGCAATCAGCCCCAGCATTTT	CASRGDRGSNQPQHF
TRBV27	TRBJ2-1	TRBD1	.	TGTGCCAGCAGCTCGACAGGGCAAAACAATGAGCAGTTCTTC	CASSSTGQNNEQFF
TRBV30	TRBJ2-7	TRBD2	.	TGTGCCTGGGCGGGGGTCGACGAGCAGTACTTC	CAWAGVDEQYF
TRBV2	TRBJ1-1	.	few	TGTGCCAGCAGTGAGTTCGGGGGAAACACTGAAGCTTTCTTT	CASSEFGGNTEAFF
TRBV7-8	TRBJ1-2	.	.	TGTGCCAGCAGCTTCCTAAGGACAGCAAACTATGGCTACACCTTC	CASSFLRTANYGYTF
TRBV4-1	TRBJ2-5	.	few	TGCGCCAGCAGCCAATATGGGCAGGGGGAGACCCAGTACTTC	CASSQYGQGETQYF
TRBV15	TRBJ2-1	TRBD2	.	TGTGCCACCAGCAGTCGGGAGGGCTGGGTGAATGAGCAGTTCTTC	CATSSREGWVNEQFF
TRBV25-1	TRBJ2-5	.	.	TGTGCCAGCAGCCCGGGGGGCAGGGCTTACCAAGAGACCCAGTACTTC	CASSPGGRAYQETQYF